These T cell receptor beta chains were read from a single sample in a study of radiation and T cells in renal cell carcinoma. Using immunoSEQ multiplex PCR, the repertoire was profiled, and TCRdb retains in-frame clones only, with some absent. The table shows approximately 120,000 clones, with approximately 78% occurring only once. Source: blood, taken from a patient whose treatment included radiotherapy and nephrectomy. The receptor set was obtained from a woman aged 55-69 years with renal cell carcinoma. Each CDR3 is given with its conserved first and last residue. A D gene is named only where the DNA matches it firmly. Clone size is not always given. Where it is, it says once, few, many or a class for expanded clones.

DNA,CDR3,size,D,J,V
TGTGCCAGCATGGACAGCGTTAACTATGGCTACACCTTC,CASMDSVNYGYTF,.,.,TRBJ1-2,TRBV28
TGTGCTAGTGGTTTGGGCGAAGGACACTATGGCTACACCTTC,CASGLGEGHYGYTF,few,.,TRBJ1-2,TRBV12-5
TGCAGCGTTGAAAATAGCGGGGGGATGGGAGATACGCAGTATTTT,CSVENSGGMGDTQYF,few,TRBD2,TRBJ2-3,TRBV29-1
TGTGCCAGCAGCTTAGCTTGGACGGATTCCGACACTGAAGCTTTCTTT,CASSLAWTDSDTEAFF,.,.,TRBJ1-1,TRBV7-9
TGTGCCAGCAGTTGGGGCCTAGCTGGGACCGGGGAGCTGTTTTTT,CASSWGLAGTGELFF,.,.,TRBJ2-2,TRBV6-5
TGTGCCAGCAGTTCGGGGGCGTTTGGCACCGGGGAGCTGTTTTTT,CASSSGAFGTGELFF,.,.,TRBJ2-2,TRBV27
TGTGCCAGCAGTGAAGCGGGAGGGACAGGGGCTCGCTATGGCTACACCTTC,CASSEAGGTGARYGYTF,.,TRBD1,TRBJ1-2,TRBV2
TGTGCCAGCAGCTTAGCTTTAGATTCCACAGGAGAGCAGTACTTC,CASSLALDSTGEQYF,.,.,TRBJ2-7,TRBV7-9
TGTGCCAGCAGCTTCGGGACTACAACCTACAATGAGCAGTTCTTC,CASSFGTTTYNEQFF,.,TRBD2,TRBJ2-1,TRBV5-4
TGTGCCAGCAGCGTAGGGGGGTACACAGATACGCAGTATTTT,CASSVGGYTDTQYF,.,.,TRBJ2-3,TRBV9
TGTGCCAGCAGTCCGCAGGGGACAGGGGGAGGGTCAACTAATGAAAAACTGTTTTTT,CASSPQGTGGGSTNEKLFF,.,TRBD1,TRBJ1-4,TRBV27
TGTGCCAGCACCGGTGGTGGGGATGATACGCAGTATTTT,CASTGGGDDTQYF,.,.,TRBJ2-3,TRBV27
TGTGCCAGCTCAGTGACGGCTTTCTATGGCTACACCTTC,CASSVTAFYGYTF,.,.,TRBJ1-2,TRBV18
TGTGCCAGTAGTAGGAGTTATAGCAATCAGCCCCAGCATTTT,CASSRSYSNQPQHF,.,.,TRBJ1-5,TRBV19
TGCGCCAGCAGCTTGGAACCAGGGGGAGAGACCCAGTACTTC,CASSLEPGGETQYF,.,TRBD1,TRBJ2-5,TRBV5-1
TGTGCCATCAGTACTACAAACACCATATATTTT,CAISTTNTIYF,.,.,TRBJ1-3,TRBV10-3
TGTGCCAGTAGTAAGACGGAGGGTATCTACGAGCAGTACTTC,CASSKTEGIYEQYF,.,.,TRBJ2-7,TRBV19
TGTGCCAGATGGGACAGGGGTTTCGGCACTGAAGCTTTCTTT,CARWDRGFGTEAFF,.,TRBD1,TRBJ1-1,TRBV2
TGTGCCAGCAGCTTAGTGGACAGGTCTAATTCACCCCTCCACTTT,CASSLVDRSNSPLHF,.,TRBD1,TRBJ1-6,TRBV7-6
TGTGCCAGTAGTTCCCGGGCCACCCCCTGGGAGCAGTACTTC,CASSSRATPWEQYF,.,.,TRBJ2-7,TRBV19
TGTGCCAGCAGCGTAGCCCCCCGGACAGGGCCTTCGGGGAGTTCACCCCTCCACTTT,CASSVAPRTGPSGSSPLHF,.,TRBD1,TRBJ1-6,TRBV9
TGTGCCAGCAGCTACTATAGTGAGCAGTTCTTC,CASSYYSEQFF,.,.,TRBJ2-1,TRBV7-2
TGTGCCAGCAGTTTGGGCACCGGGGAGCTGTTTTTT,CASSLGTGELFF,few,.,TRBJ2-2,TRBV2
TGTGCCAGCAGTGAAGGGCATGCAGGGGGCAAGGGGACCCAGTACTTC,CASSEGHAGGKGTQYF,.,TRBD1,TRBJ2-5,TRBV6-1
TGTGCCAGTAGTTCATCCCTGGGACAGGGGGCAAGGACTGAAGCTTTCTTT,CASSSSLGQGARTEAFF,once,TRBD1,TRBJ1-1,TRBV19
TGTGCCAGCAGTTTATTCCCGCGGCGGGGGGGCCCAGATACGCAGTATTTT,CASSLFPRRGGPDTQYF,.,TRBD2,TRBJ2-3,TRBV27